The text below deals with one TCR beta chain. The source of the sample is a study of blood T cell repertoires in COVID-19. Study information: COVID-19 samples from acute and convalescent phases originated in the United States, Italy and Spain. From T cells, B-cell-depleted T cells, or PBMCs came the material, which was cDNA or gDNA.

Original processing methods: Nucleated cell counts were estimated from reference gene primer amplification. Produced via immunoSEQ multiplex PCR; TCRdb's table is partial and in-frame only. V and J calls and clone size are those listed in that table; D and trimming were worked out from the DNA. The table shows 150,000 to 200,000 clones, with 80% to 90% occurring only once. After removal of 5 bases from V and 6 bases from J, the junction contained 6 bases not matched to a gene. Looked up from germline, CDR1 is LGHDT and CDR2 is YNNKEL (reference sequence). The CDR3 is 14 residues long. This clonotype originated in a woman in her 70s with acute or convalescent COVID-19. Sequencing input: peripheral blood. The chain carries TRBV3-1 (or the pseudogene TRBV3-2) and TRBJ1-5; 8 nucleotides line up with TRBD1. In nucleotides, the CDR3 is TGTGCCAGCAGCTCAGGACAGGGAGTTCAGCCCCAGCATTTT. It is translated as CASSSGQGVQPQHF.